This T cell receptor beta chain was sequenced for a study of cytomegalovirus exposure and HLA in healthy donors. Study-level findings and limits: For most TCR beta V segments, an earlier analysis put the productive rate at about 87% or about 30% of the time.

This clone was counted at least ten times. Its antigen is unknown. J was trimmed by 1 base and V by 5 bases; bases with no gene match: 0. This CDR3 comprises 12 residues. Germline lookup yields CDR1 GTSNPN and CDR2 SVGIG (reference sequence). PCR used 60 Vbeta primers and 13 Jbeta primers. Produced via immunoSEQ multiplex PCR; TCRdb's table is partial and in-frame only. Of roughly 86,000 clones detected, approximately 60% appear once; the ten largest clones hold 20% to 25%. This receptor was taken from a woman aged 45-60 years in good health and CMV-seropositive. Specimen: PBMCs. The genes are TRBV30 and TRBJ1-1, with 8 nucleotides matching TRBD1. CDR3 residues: CAWGQGNTEAFF. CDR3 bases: TGTGCCTGGGGACAGGGGAACACTGAAGCTTTCTTT.